This T cell receptor beta chain came from a study of early T cells in non-severe SARS-CoV-2 infection. Overall study: Sequencing targeted bulk RNA from unsorted whole blood, leaving chains unpaired.

Individual cDNA molecules were tagged with unique molecular identifiers. TCRdb fed the 5' RACE reads into MiXCR, producing one record per CDR3 protein. The table has tens of thousands of distinct CDR3 sequences, about 14% seen once. Trimming cost V 7 bases and J 4 bases; bases outside gene matches: 9. The CDR3 totals 15 residues. Germline loops: CDR1 PRHDT, CDR2 FYEKMQ (reference sequence). The chain uses TRBV13 and TRBJ2-3, with 9 bases matching TRBD2. This clonotype was obtained from an adult who was a healthcare worker with PCR-confirmed SARS-CoV-2 infection or an uninfected control (not recorded which). Sequenced material: whole blood. As DNA, the CDR3 is TGTGCCAGCAACCCGGGACTAGCATCCCCAGATACGCAGTATTTT. It specifies CASNPGLASPDTQYF. Supplemented by reference TRBV13 and TRBJ2-3, the full variable domain reads AAGVIQSPRHLIKEKRETATLKCYPIPRHDTVYWYQQGPGQDPQFLISFYEKMQSDKGSIPDRFSAQQFSDYHSELNMSSLELGDSALYFCASNPGLASPDTQYFGPGTRLTVL.